This passage covers 29 T cell receptor beta chains from one sample sequenced in a study of response to subunit inactivated influenza vaccine. TCRdb passed the RT-PCR reads through MiXCR, listing each CDR3 protein once. Of around 850,000 distinct CDR3 sequences in the sample, approximately 17% are singletons; the top ten hold approximately 10%. Sequenced material: PBMCs from blood, taken around 5 days after vaccination. The receptors come from a man aged 45-60 years who received an inactivated influenza vaccine.

The chain combines TRBV6-1 with TRBJ2-3; the D is unclear. Per germline, CDR1 MNHNS and CDR2 SASEGT. The CDR3 consists of 14 residues. The V gene lost 6 bases and the J gene lost 4 bases, with 14 bases spanning the gap. In nucleotides, the CDR3 is TGTGCCAGCAGGTCTGTTCTTGGGGCAGATACGCAGTATTTT. Its translation is CASRSVLGADTQYF.

The V and J genes are TRBV30 and TRBJ2-1; D gene unclear. This CDR3 spans 13 amino acids. V lost 3 bases and J lost 1, with 7 bases in between. From germline, CDR1 is GTSNPN and CDR2 SVGIG (reference sequence). CDR3 loop: CAWSRQSYNEQFF. The CDR3, as DNA: TGTGCCTGGAGCCGTCAATCCTACAATGAGCAGTTCTTC.

V usage is TRBV5-4 and J usage is TRBJ2-5; a weak D match, TRBD2 (5 bases). The germline V and J ends were trimmed by 5 bases and 2 bases, with 19 bases remaining between them. The V gene's germline CDR1 is SGHNT and CDR2 YYREEE (reference sequence). CDR3 length: 16 residues. CDR3 residues: CASSPPKGSLQETQYF. The CDR3 DNA reads as TGTGCCAGCAGTCCTCCAAAAGGGAGCTTACAAGAGACCCAGTACTTC.

There are a few counts of this clonotype. The V and J genes are TRBV12-3 or TRBV12-4 and TRBJ1-2; D uncertain. With 5 bases removed from V and 7 bases from J, the gap between germline ends came to 17 bases. This CDR3 has 14 amino acids. CDR3 protein: CASSLTRSGGGYTF. The CDR3 DNA follows: TGTGCCAGCAGTCTAACTCGGTCGGGAGGTGGCTACACCTTC.

The chain has TRBV20-1 and TRBJ1-3; D uncertain. The CDR3 contains 14 residues. The germline V gene has CDR1 DFQATT and CDR2 SNEGSKA (reference sequence). Trimming cost V 3 bases and J 5 bases, with 14 bases left between them. CDR3 protein: CSASQDRKRNTIYF. CDR3 nucleotides: TGCAGTGCTAGCCAGGACCGCAAACGAAACACCATATATTTT.

The V call is TRBV11-2, the J call TRBJ2-5; TRBD2 matches 7 bases. From germline, CDR1 is SGHAT and CDR2 FQNNGV. This CDR3 is built from 16 residues. The junction had 8 bases not matched to a gene; V was cut back by 1 base and J by 3 bases. In DNA form, the CDR3 reads TGTGCCAGCAGCTTAGGGGGAGGGGTGATCAAAGAGACCCAGTACTTC. Translated: CASSLGGGVIKETQYF. The full variable domain, its missing parts supplied by reference TRBV11-2 and TRBJ2-5, is EAGVAQSPRYKIIEKRQSVAFWCNPISGHATLYWYQQILGQGPKLLIQFQNNGVVDDSQLPKDRFSAERLKGVDSTLKIQPAKLEDSAVYLCASSLGGGVIKETQYFGPGTRLLVL.

This clonotype was seen a few times. The CDR3 nucleotides are TGCAGTGTGCCTGCGGGGAGCTCCTACAATGAGCAGTTCTTC. Protein sequence: CSVPAGSSYNEQFF. The J gene is TRBJ2-1, the V gene TRBV20-1, with D perhaps matching TRBD2 (6 bases). Germline assignment: CDR1 DFQATT and CDR2 SNEGSKA (reference sequence). The CDR3 is made up of 14 amino acids. The V and J ends lost 7 bases and 0 bases respectively, with 13 bases between them.

This clonotype has just a few counts. V gene TRBV12-3 or TRBV12-4 combines with J gene TRBJ1-5; a possible D gene is TRBD1 (5 bases). The germline V and J ends were trimmed by 6 bases and 2 bases, with 17 bases remaining between them. CDR3 size: 16 residues. The CDR3 nucleotides read TGTGCCAGCAGCCGAAATAGGGGAGGTCGCAATCAGCCCCAGCATTTT. Translation: CASSRNRGGRNQPQHF.

The chain couples TRBV11-1 to TRBJ2-1; 9 bases line up with TRBD2. CDR1 and CDR2 (germline): SGHAT, FQDESV (reference sequence). V was clipped by 5 bases and J by 5 bases; unmatched bases: 16. The CDR3 extends over 18 amino acids. This CDR3 reads CASSPPVRLAGLNNEQFF. DNA of the CDR3: TGTGCCAGCAGCCCCCCGGTTCGTCTAGCGGGGCTTAACAATGAGCAGTTCTTC.

This clonotype was seen a handful of times. The V call is TRBV10-1, the J call TRBJ2-2, with 8 positions matching TRBD1. Germline lookup yields CDR1 WNHNN and CDR2 SYGVQD (reference sequence). This CDR3 has 18 amino acids. With V trimmed by 3 bases and J by 3 bases, 12 bases remained unmatched. The CDR3 region is CASSDFSMSGGDTGELFF. The CDR3 DNA reads TGCGCCAGCAGTGATTTTTCAATGTCAGGGGGCGACACCGGGGAGCTGTTTTTT.

This clonotype has a count of ten or more. The V and J genes are TRBV10-3 and TRBJ2-1, with 10 bases identical to TRBD2. There are 18 residues in the CDR3. The V gene's germline CDR1 is ENHRY and CDR2 SYGVKD. V was clipped by 0 bases and J by 7 bases; unmatched bases: 12. CDR3 sequence (DNA): TGTGCCATCAGTGAGTCACCCCCCGGAGCGGGAGGGGATAATGAGCAGTTCTTC. This codes for CAISESPPGAGGDNEQFF.

The V gene is TRBV5-1, the J gene TRBJ2-3; TRBD1 matches 9 bases. This CDR3 is 15 amino acids long. J gave up 0 bases and V 3 bases, and 2 bases lay outside the gene matches. Germline lookup yields CDR1 SGHRS and CDR2 YFSETQ. The chain's CDR3 is CASSYGQGSTDTQYF. CDR3 coding DNA: TGCGCCAGCAGCTACGGACAGGGGAGCACAGATACGCAGTATTTT.

The V and J genes are TRBV30 and TRBJ2-4; perhaps TRBD2 as D (5 bases). Between the trimmed V and J ends, which lost 1 base and 9 bases, there was a span of 13 bases. Germline V gene sequence: CDR1 GTSNPN, CDR2 SVGIG (reference sequence). The CDR3 sequence is 13 residues long. CDR3 sequence (DNA): TGTGCCTGGAGTGAACTAGGAGTCAGCATTCAGTACTTC. It yields the protein CAWSELGVSIQYF. The entire variable domain, with the rest obtained from reference TRBV30 and TRBJ2-4, is as follows: SQTIHQWPATLVQPVGSPLSLECTVEGTSNPNLYWYRQAAGRGLQLLFYSVGIGQISSEVPQNLSASRPQDRQFILSSKKLLLSDSGFYLCAWSELGVSIQYFGAGTRLSVL.

This clonotype was seen only a few times. This CDR3 is CASSGVAGTGTTGELFF. CDR3 DNA sequence: TGTGCCAGCAGTGGTGTGGCCGGGACAGGGACCACCGGGGAGCTGTTTTTT. The chain couples TRBV25-1 to TRBJ2-2, with TRBD1 matching over 9 bases. Losses at the gene ends were 4 bases for V and 4 bases for J; bases not matched to a gene: 10. Germline loops: CDR1 MGHDK, CDR2 SYGVNS. The CDR3 is 17 residues long.

The J gene is TRBJ2-5, the V gene TRBV10-3, with a possible D match to TRBD2 (5 bases). Germline V gene data show CDR1 as ENHRY and CDR2 as SYGVKD. CDR3 length: 15 amino acids. Trimming took 0 bases from V and 1 from J, leaving 9 bases between them. The CDR3 nucleotides read TGTGCCATCAGTGAGTCGGCAGGAGGCCAAGAGACCCAGTACTTC. Translating it yields CAISESAGGQETQYF.

This clonotype was seen many times. The chain recombines TRBV12-3 or TRBV12-4 with TRBJ1-1, with D possibly TRBD1 on 5 matching bases. The CDR3 runs to 12 residues. Trimming pared 3 bases from V and 10 bases from J, leaving 12 bases between. CDR3 residues: CASSFPGLGAFF. CDR3 nucleotide sequence: TGTGCCAGCAGTTTCCCAGGGTTGGGAGCTTTCTTT.

The rearrangement links TRBV20-1 to TRBJ2-5; 11 bases are a match to TRBD1. The CDR3 contains 16 residues. Germline trimming cut 1 base from V and 3 bases from J; bases unmatched to any gene: 7. In germline, CDR1 is DFQATT, CDR2 SNEGSKA (reference sequence). The CDR3 reads CSARGLGQGVKETQYF. The CDR3 coding sequence is TGCAGTGCTAGAGGACTGGGACAGGGGGTTAAAGAGACCCAGTACTTC.

This clonotype was recorded once. This chain connects TRBV7-2 to TRBJ2-7, with 7 nucleotides matching TRBD2. The V gene end was trimmed by 4 bases and the J gene end by 3 bases; junction bases not matched to a gene: 9. Per germline, CDR1 SGHTA and CDR2 FQGNSA. CDR3 size: 15 residues. The DNA of the CDR3 is TGTGCCAGCAGCTCCCAGACTAGCCCGAACTACGAGCAGTACTTC. It is translated as CASSSQTSPNYEQYF.

CDR3 bases: TGTGCCAGCAGACACGACACCTCTGGGGCCAACGTCCTGACTTTC. Its protein product is CASRHDTSGANVLTF. V usage is TRBV6-1 and J usage is TRBJ2-6; D not resolved. CDR3 length: 15 amino acids. V dropped 6 bases and J dropped 0 bases, with 9 bases sitting between them. Germline assignment: CDR1 MNHNS and CDR2 SASEGT.

This clonotype has more than one count but fewer than ten. The V call is TRBV7-9, the J call TRBJ2-5; D is uncertain. Germline V CDR1 and CDR2: SEHNR, FQNEAQ (reference sequence). The CDR3 loop spans 11 amino acids. The V and J ends lost 7 bases and 5 bases respectively, with 8 bases between them. CDR3 bases: TGTGCCAGCACCCGTATGGAGACCCAGTACTTC. It codes for CASTRMETQYF.

V gene TRBV7-2 combines with J gene TRBJ2-7; 11 bases are a match to TRBD1. Germline V lookup: CDR1 SGHTA, CDR2 FQGNSA. The CDR3 extends over 13 amino acids. V gave up 10 bases and J gave up 4 bases; unmatched junction bases: 6. The CDR3, as DNA: TGTGCCACCAGGACAGGGGGCCTTTACGAGCAGTACTTC. The encoded protein is CATRTGGLYEQYF. Variable domain in full (rest from reference TRBV7-2 and TRBJ2-7): GAGVSQSPSNKVTEKGKDVELRCDPISGHTALYWYRQSLGQGLEFLIYFQGNSAPDKSGLPSDRFSAERTGGSVSTLTIQRTQQEDSAVYLCATRTGGLYEQYFGPGTRLTVT.

The genes are TRBV6-5 and TRBJ1-2; D is unclear. The CDR3 loop spans 13 amino acids. Trimming shortened V by 0 bases and J by 8 bases, and 10 bases separated the two germline ends. CDR1 and CDR2 from the germline V gene are MNHEY and SVGAGI. The CDR3 nucleotides read TGTGCCAGCAGTTACTCTAGTTCGCGGGGCTACACCTTC. Translating it yields CASSYSSSRGYTF.

The chain recombines TRBV5-1 with TRBJ1-1; D not certain. The germline CDR1 and CDR2 sequences are SGHRS and YFSETQ. This CDR3 contains 16 residues. Trimming stripped 0 bases from V and 0 bases from J, with 12 bases between. CDR3 coding DNA: TGCGCCAGCAGCTTGGCACCGAGGACCATGAACACTGAAGCTTTCTTT. Residues: CASSLAPRTMNTEAFF.

This clonotype came up a few times. J is TRBJ2-7 and V is TRBV18; maybe TRBD2 (5 bases). The length of the CDR3 is 13 residues. Trimming stripped 3 bases from V and 5 bases from J, with 11 bases between. Germline V lookup: CDR1 KGHSH, CDR2 LQKENI. CDR3 region: CASSPRGLNEQYF. CDR3 bases: TGTGCCAGCTCACCTAGAGGGCTCAACGAGCAGTACTTC.

This clonotype was recorded many times. The chain uses TRBV5-1 and TRBJ2-2; 12 bases match TRBD2. Germline-derived CDR1 and CDR2 are SGHRS and YFSETQ. The CDR3 extends over 16 amino acids. J was trimmed by 0 bases and V by 5 bases; bases with no gene match: 2. Here the CDR3 reads CASRLAGGPNTGELFF. The CDR3 nucleotides read TGCGCCAGCAGACTAGCGGGAGGCCCGAACACCGGGGAGCTGTTTTTT.

This rearrangement joins TRBV15 to TRBJ2-1; 7 positions agree with TRBD2. In germline, CDR1 is LNHNV, CDR2 YYDKDF (reference sequence). Trimming removed 9 bases from V and 0 bases from J; junction bases left unmatched: 11. The length of the CDR3 is 16 residues. The CDR3 loop reads CATRSGAGSSYNEQFF. CDR3 in DNA: TGTGCCACTAGGTCGGGAGCGGGGAGCTCCTACAATGAGCAGTTCTTC.

There are a few counts of this clonotype. The chain employs TRBV7-9 and TRBJ2-7; D may be TRBD2 (6 bases). The CDR3 extends over 15 amino acids. Trimming cost V 3 bases and J 0 bases, with 12 bases left between them. Germline V gene lookup returns CDR1 SEHNR and CDR2 FQNEAQ (reference sequence). CDR3 DNA sequence: TGTGCCAGCAGCTTCGGGACTGGGTTCTCCTACGAGCAGTACTTC. Its translation is CASSFGTGFSYEQYF.

The chain uses TRBV2 and TRBJ2-3, with a possible D match to TRBD1 (6 bases). The V end lost 5 bases, the J end lost 1 base, and 10 bases lay between the germline ends. The CDR3 spans 14 residues. The germline CDR1 and CDR2 sequences are SNHLY and FYNNEI. The chain's CDR3 is CASSWGRGTDTQYF. The DNA of the CDR3 is TGTGCCAGCAGTTGGGGGCGCGGCACAGATACGCAGTATTTT.

In its sample, this clonotype was seen many times. The chain carries TRBV12-3 or TRBV12-4 and TRBJ2-3; 7 bases match TRBD2. The V segment lost 6 bases and the J segment 2 bases; nucleotides outside the gene matches: 5. CDR3 length equals 14 residues. CDR3 region: CASSRAGFTDTQYF. DNA for the CDR3: TGTGCCAGCAGCCGAGCGGGATTCACAGATACGCAGTATTTT.